The T cell receptor (beta chain) described here comes from a study of CD8+ T cells in alopecia areata. As for the study in general: Skin-grafted roughly 7-11-week-old female C3H/HeJ mice received tissue from 6-12-month-old C3H/HeJ donors with spontaneous alopecia.

Deletions cut 0 bases from V and 3 bases from J, with 9 bases between. Germline CDR1 and CDR2: NNHNN and SYGAGS (reference sequence). The CDR3 has 14 residues. Only a few counts were recorded for this clone. The target antigen is unknown. Gene names refer to mouse genes. The read halts 4 residues ahead of the CDR3 end, with the missing end drawn from the germline J gene. Other DNA sequences within the sample encode an identical CDR3. CD4, CD8alpha, NKG2D, NKG2ACE and other markers were used to sort pooled cutaneous lymph node cells. RNA was isolated and reverse transcribed to cDNA, the sequencing template. Clones were read by immunoSEQ multiplex PCR, and TCRdb kept only the in-frame ones, dropping some. The sample has 290,000 or so clones, none seen only once. General study points: Possibly because of HLA-related factors, TCR sharing was less clear across patients than in mice.

The chain employs TRBV13-2 and TRBJ1-1; a weak D match, TRBD1 (6 bases). This TCR came from a C3H/HeJ mouse with alopecia areata. The strain is characterized by the MHC haplotype H2-k. Input material: CD4+ T cells sorted from a lymph node. The chain's CDR3 is CASGDAGAYTEVFF. The covered CDR3 bases are TGTGCCAGCGGTGATGCAGGGGCTTACACA.